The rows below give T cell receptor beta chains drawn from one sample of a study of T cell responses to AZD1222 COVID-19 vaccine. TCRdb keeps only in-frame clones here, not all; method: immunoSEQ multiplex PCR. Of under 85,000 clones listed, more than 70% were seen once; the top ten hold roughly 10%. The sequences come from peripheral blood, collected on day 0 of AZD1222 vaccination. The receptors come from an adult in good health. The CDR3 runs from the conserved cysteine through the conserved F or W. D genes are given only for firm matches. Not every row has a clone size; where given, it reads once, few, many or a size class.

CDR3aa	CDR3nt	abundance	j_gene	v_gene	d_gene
CASSFEGPNQPQHF	TGTGCCAGCTCCTTTGAGGGACCCAATCAGCCCCAGCATTTT	NA	TRBJ1-5	TRBV28	NA
CASSFRSQKAFF	TGTGCCAGCAGTTTTAGAAGTCAGAAAGCTTTCTTT	NA	TRBJ1-1	TRBV12-3/TRBV12-4	NA
CSVDRGAGYTF	TGCAGTGTGGACAGGGGAGCTGGCTACACCTTC	NA	TRBJ1-2	TRBV20-1	TRBD1
CASSAFSGGADEQFF	TGTGCCAGCAGTGCCTTTAGCGGGGGGGCGGATGAGCAGTTCTTC	NA	TRBJ2-1	TRBV25-1	TRBD2
CASSYNGNNEKLFF	TGTGCCAGCAGTTACAACGGGAATAATGAAAAACTGTTTTTT	NA	TRBJ1-4	TRBV6-5	NA
CASSQGVDGGGRFNSPLHF	TGTGCCAGCAGCCAAGGAGTAGACGGGGGCGGTCGGTTTAATTCACCCCTCCACTTT	NA	TRBJ1-6	TRBV3-1/TRBV3-2	NA
CATSRGAAGGELFF	TGTGCCACCAGCAGAGGAGCTGCGGGCGGGGAGCTGTTTTTT	NA	TRBJ2-2	TRBV15	NA
CASTTGFDEKLFF	TGTGCCAGCACCACGGGTTTCGATGAAAAACTGTTTTTT	once	TRBJ1-4	TRBV5-5	NA
CASSEGLAGVNEQFF	TGTGCCAGCAGCGAGGGACTAGCGGGAGTCAATGAGCAGTTCTTC	NA	TRBJ2-1	TRBV5-4	TRBD2
CASSSGQGGGETQYF	TGTGCCAGCAGTTCCGGACAGGGCGGTGGAGAGACCCAGTACTTC	once	TRBJ2-5	TRBV28	TRBD1
CASSAVRGGASDTQYF	TGTGCCAGCAGTGCGGTTCGAGGGGGGGCCTCAGATACGCAGTATTTT	NA	TRBJ2-3	TRBV2	NA
CASLADRATNTEAFF	TGTGCCAGCTTAGCAGACAGGGCCACGAACACTGAAGCTTTCTTT	few	TRBJ1-1	TRBV18	TRBD1
CASTGRIYGYTF	TGTGCCAGCACCGGGCGAATCTATGGCTACACCTTC	NA	TRBJ1-2	TRBV28	NA
CASSLGRGGPQHF	TGTGCCAGCAGCTTGGGCAGGGGAGGGCCCCAGCATTTT	NA	TRBJ1-5	TRBV5-8	NA
CASSVSGDYPYNEQFF	TGTGCCAGTAGTGTCTCAGGAGATTACCCCTACAATGAGCAGTTCTTC	NA	TRBJ2-1	TRBV19	NA
CASSPSGGADTQYF	TGTGCCAGCTCACCTAGCGGGGGCGCAGATACGCAGTATTTT	NA	TRBJ2-3	TRBV18	TRBD2
CASSWQTNTGELFF	TGTGCCAGTAGTTGGCAAACGAACACCGGGGAGCTGTTTTTT	NA	TRBJ2-2	TRBV19	NA
CATDHRSSYEQYF	TGCGCCACCGACCACAGGAGCTCCTACGAGCAGTACTTC	NA	TRBJ2-7	TRBV5-1	NA
CASKRGSNGQGNYGYTF	TGTGCCAGCAAACGGGGCTCCAATGGACAGGGAAACTATGGCTACACCTTC	NA	TRBJ1-2	TRBV9	TRBD1
CASSGPANTGELFF	TGTGCCAGCAGTGGACCGGCGAACACCGGGGAGCTGTTTTTT	NA	TRBJ2-2	TRBV2	NA
CAWSDGPGRSGNTIYF	TGTGCCTGGAGTGACGGACCAGGGCGCTCTGGAAACACCATATATTTT	NA	TRBJ1-3	TRBV30	NA
CASSQDSRASPLHF	TGTGCCAGCAGCCAGGACAGTCGGGCTTCACCCCTCCACTTT	NA	TRBJ1-6	TRBV28	NA
CASSSRLAKNIQYF	TGTGCCAGCAGCTCCCGACTAGCCAAAAACATTCAGTACTTC	NA	TRBJ2-4	TRBV7-2	NA
CASSDFMGQGAFGAFF	TGTGCCAGCAGTGATTTTATGGGGCAGGGGGCCTTTGGTGCTTTCTTT	NA	TRBJ1-1	TRBV2	TRBD1
CASSWTDNGQFF	TGTGCCAGCAGCTGGACAGACAACGGGCAGTTCTTC	NA	TRBJ2-1	TRBV7-9	NA
CAWRAGRRDYGYTF	TGTGCCTGGAGGGCGGGCAGGAGGGACTATGGCTACACCTTC	NA	TRBJ1-2	TRBV30	NA
CASSIVGTQETQYF	TGTGCCAGTAGTATCGTCGGGACCCAAGAGACCCAGTACTTC	NA	TRBJ2-5	TRBV19	NA
CASSQVLSETQYF	TGCGCCAGCAGCCAAGTCTTAAGTGAGACCCAGTACTTC	NA	TRBJ2-5	TRBV4-1	NA
CASSVEGIPYNEQFF	TGTGCCAGCAGCGTAGAGGGAATCCCCTACAATGAGCAGTTCTTC	NA	TRBJ2-1	TRBV9	NA
CASSISTGRSGNTIYF	TGTGCCAGCAGCATCTCGACAGGCCGCTCTGGAAACACCATATATTTT	NA	TRBJ1-3	TRBV9	NA
CASSSSSYNEQFF	TGTGCCAGCAGTTCGAGCTCCTACAATGAGCAGTTCTTC	NA	TRBJ2-1	TRBV12-3/TRBV12-4	NA
CASSQVAASRRNEQFF	TGTGCCAGCAGCCAAGTCGCGGCTAGCAGACGCAATGAGCAGTTCTTC	NA	TRBJ2-1	TRBV4-2	NA